This T cell receptor (beta chain) was found in a study of CD8+CD57+ T cells in acquired aplastic anemia. Researchers used genomic DNA as the template to profile TCR beta VDJ and CDR3. TCRdb recomputed calls from the reads with MiXCR, one row per CDR3 protein. The sample has under 350,000 distinct CDR3 sequences; 50% to 65% are singletons. Patients picked for sequencing had shown CD8+CD57+ cell expansion detected by flow cytometry. The specimen sequenced was sorted CD4+, CD8+, or CD8+CD57+ T cells (not recorded which) from PBMCs. The sequence was obtained from a human donor with aplastic anemia.

CDR3 sequence (DNA): TGCGCCAGCAGTGAACAGGGAAGAGGTGGCTACACCTTC. This sequence encodes CASSEQGRGGYTF. The chain has TRBV5-1 and TRBJ1-2; possible D gene TRBD1, 6 bases. CDR1 and CDR2 (germline): SGHRS, YFSETQ. V dropped 5 bases and J dropped 7 bases, with 15 bases sitting between them. The CDR3 sequence is 13 residues long.